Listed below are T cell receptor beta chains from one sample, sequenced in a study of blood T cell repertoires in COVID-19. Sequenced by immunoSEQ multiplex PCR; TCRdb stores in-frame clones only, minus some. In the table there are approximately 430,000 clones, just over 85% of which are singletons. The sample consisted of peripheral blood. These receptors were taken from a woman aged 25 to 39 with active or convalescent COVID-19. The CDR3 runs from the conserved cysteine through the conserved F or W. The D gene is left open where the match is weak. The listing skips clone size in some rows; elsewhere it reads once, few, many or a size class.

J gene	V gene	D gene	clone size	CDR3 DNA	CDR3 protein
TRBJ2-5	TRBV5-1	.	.	TGCGCCAGCAGCCCCCCTATGAGGGAGCAAGAGACCCAGTACTTC	CASSPPMREQETQYF
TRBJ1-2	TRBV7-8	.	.	TGTGCCAGCAGCTTATTAGGAGTAAACTATGGCTACACCTTC	CASSLLGVNYGYTF
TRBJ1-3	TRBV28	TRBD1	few	TGTGCCAGCCAAGGGACAGGGTCCGGAAACACCATATATTTT	CASQGTGSGNTIYF
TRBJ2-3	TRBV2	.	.	TGTGCCAGCAGTGACCGGGACTTACTAACAGATACGCAGTATTTT	CASSDRDLLTDTQYF
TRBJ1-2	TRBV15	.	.	TGTGCCACCAGCAGCGGGACTAACTATGGCTACACCTTC	CATSSGTNYGYTF
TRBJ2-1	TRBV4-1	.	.	TGCGCCAGCAGCCCCCTCGGGATTGAGGGAGCAGACTACAATGAGCAGTTCTTC	CASSPLGIEGADYNEQFF
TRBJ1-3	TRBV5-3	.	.	TGTGCCAGAAGCGTTGAGGTCCCCGGAAACACCATATATTTT	CARSVEVPGNTIYF
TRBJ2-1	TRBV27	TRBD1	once	TGTGCCAGCAGTTACGGGACAGTGTACAATGAGCAGTTCTTC	CASSYGTVYNEQFF
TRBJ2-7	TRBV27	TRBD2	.	TGTGCCAGCACCGCAGGGTGGCGGGGGACCTACGAGCAGTACTTC	CASTAGWRGTYEQYF
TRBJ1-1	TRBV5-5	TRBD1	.	TGTGCCAGCAGCTGGAGCCGGGACAGTCCTGAAGCTTTCTTT	CASSWSRDSPEAFF
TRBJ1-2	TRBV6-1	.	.	TGTGCCAGCAGTGAAGGTAGTATGACAGGAGAAGGCTACACCTTC	CASSEGSMTGEGYTF
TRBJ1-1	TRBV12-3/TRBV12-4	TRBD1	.	TGTGCCAGCAACGAACAGGGGGCAACTGAAGCTTTCTTT	CASNEQGATEAFF
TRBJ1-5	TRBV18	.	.	TGTGCCAGCTCCCCTAGTGTTTCTGTAAGCAATCAGCCCCAGCATTTT	CASSPSVSVSNQPQHF
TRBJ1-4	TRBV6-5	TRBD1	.	TGTGCCAGCAGACGGGACAGCAATGAAAAACTGTTTTTT	CASRRDSNEKLFF
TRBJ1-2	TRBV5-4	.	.	TGTGCCAGCAGCTTATCCGGGTTCGCGAACTATGGCTACACCTTC	CASSLSGFANYGYTF
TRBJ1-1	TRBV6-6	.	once	TGTGCCAGCAGTGGGGGGATGGACACTGAAGCTTTCTTT	CASSGGMDTEAFF
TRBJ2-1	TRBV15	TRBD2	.	TGTGCCACCAGCAGAGATCCGCGGGGGAGTGAGCAGTTCTTC	CATSRDPRGSEQFF
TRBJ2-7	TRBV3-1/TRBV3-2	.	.	TGTGCCAGCAGCTCCACACCGCCCTACGAGCAGTACTTC	CASSSTPPYEQYF
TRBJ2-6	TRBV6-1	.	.	TGTGCCAGCAGTGGGAGGACAGCCGTGGAGGGGGCCAACGTCCTGACTTTC	CASSGRTAVEGANVLTF
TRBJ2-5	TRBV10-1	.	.	TGCGCCAGCAGTGATCTAGACGCCCAAGAGACCCAGTACTTC	CASSDLDAQETQYF
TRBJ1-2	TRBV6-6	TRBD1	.	TGTGCCAGCAGCTCGGGACAGGCCGGCTACACCTTC	CASSSGQAGYTF
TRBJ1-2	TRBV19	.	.	TGTGCCAGTAGTACAAACTATGGCTACACCTTC	CASSTNYGYTF
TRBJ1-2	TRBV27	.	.	TGTGCCAGCAGTTGGTCCGCGGGAATAGGCTATGGCTACACCTTC	CASSWSAGIGYGYTF
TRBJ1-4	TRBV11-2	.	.	TGTGCCAGCAGCACTGGCCTAATTGTGGGCGCTGAAAAACTGTTTTTT	CASSTGLIVGAEKLFF
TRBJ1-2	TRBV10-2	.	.	TGCGCCAGCACCATGGACGGACTATATGGCTACACCTTC	CASTMDGLYGYTF
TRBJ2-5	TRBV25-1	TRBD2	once	TGTGCCAGCAGTGGGAGCGGGAGGGCTTGGGAGACCCAGTACTTC	CASSGSGRAWETQYF
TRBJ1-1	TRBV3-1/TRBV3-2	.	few	TGTGCCAGCAGCCCCACCGGAGGGAACACTGAAGCTTTCTTT	CASSPTGGNTEAFF
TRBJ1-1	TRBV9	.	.	TGTGCCAGCAGCGTAGCTTTGCAGGGCACTGAAGCTTTCTTT	CASSVALQGTEAFF
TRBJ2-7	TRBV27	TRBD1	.	TGTGCCACGGGCCCTCCCCCCGGGACAGGGAGGGAGTACTTC	CATGPPPGTGREYF
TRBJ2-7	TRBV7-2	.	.	TGTGCCAGCAGCTTCAGAGGACTAATTATCTCCTACGAGCAGTACTTC	CASSFRGLIISYEQYF
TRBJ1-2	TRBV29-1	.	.	TGCAGCGTTGAAGATACGCCAGGAACTAACTATGGCTACACCTTC	CSVEDTPGTNYGYTF
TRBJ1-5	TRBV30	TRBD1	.	TGTGCCTGGAGGGACAGGGGAGGCCAGCCCCAGCATTTT	CAWRDRGGQPQHF
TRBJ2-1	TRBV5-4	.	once	TGTGCCAGCAGCTTGGCGGGGATCGCCTACAATGAGCAGTTCTTC	CASSLAGIAYNEQFF
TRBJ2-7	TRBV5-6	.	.	TGTGCCAGCAGCTTGTTACACTACGAGCAGTACTTC	CASSLLHYEQYF
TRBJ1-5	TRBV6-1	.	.	TGTGCCAGCAGTGGCCCCAGGACAGCTTATAGCAATCAGCCCCAGCATTTT	CASSGPRTAYSNQPQHF
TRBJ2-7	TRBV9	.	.	TGTGCCAGCAGCGTTTCGGGGGATTGGGGCGAGCAGTACTTC	CASSVSGDWGEQYF
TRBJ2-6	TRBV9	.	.	TGTGCCAGCAGCTTCTCAGGGTCTGGGGCCAACGTCCTGACTTTC	CASSFSGSGANVLTF
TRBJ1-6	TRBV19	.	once	TGTGCCAGTAGGATGCGAACAGTGGATTCACCCCTCCACTTT	CASRMRTVDSPLHF
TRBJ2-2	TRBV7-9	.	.	TGTGCCAGCAGCTCCGGGATCCCGATCACCGGGGAGCTGTTTTTT	CASSSGIPITGELFF
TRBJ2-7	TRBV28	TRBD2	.	TGTGCCAGCAGGATACGGGAGGGGGGCGAGCAGTACTTC	CASRIREGGEQYF
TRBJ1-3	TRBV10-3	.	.	TGTGCCATCAGGACCTCCCAGGGAATAAAGGGGTCTGGAAACACCATATATTTT	CAIRTSQGIKGSGNTIYF
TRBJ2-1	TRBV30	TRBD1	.	TGTGCCTGGGCAATTGGGACAGGGTTCAATGAGCAGTTCTTC	CAWAIGTGFNEQFF
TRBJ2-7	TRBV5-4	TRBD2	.	TGTGCCAGCAGCGCACCTAGCGGGGGCTCGGATGGGCAGTACTTC	CASSAPSGGSDGQYF
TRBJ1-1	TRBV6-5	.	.	TGTGCCAGCAGCCTACAGGAGGGCACTGAAGCTTTCTTT	CASSLQEGTEAFF
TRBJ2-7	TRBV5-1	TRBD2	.	TGCGCCAGCAGCTTGGGGTCTAGCGGATACTCCTACGAGCAGTACTTC	CASSLGSSGYSYEQYF